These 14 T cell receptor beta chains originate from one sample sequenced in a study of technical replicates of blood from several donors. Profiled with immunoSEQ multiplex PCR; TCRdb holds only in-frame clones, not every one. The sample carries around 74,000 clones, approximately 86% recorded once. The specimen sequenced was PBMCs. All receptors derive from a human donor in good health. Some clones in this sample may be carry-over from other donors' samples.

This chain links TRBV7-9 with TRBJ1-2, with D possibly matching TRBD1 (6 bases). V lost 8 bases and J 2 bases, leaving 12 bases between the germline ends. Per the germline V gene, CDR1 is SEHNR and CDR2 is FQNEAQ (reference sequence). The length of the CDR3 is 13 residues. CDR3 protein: CASRQVGNYGYTF. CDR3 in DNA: TGTGCCAGCCGACAGGTGGGGAACTATGGCTACACCTTC.

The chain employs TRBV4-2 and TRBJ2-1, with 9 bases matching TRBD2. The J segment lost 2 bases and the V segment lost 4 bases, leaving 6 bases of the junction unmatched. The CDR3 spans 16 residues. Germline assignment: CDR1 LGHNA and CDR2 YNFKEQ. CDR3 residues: CASSPVAGETYNEQFF. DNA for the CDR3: TGTGCCAGCAGCCCGGTAGCGGGAGAAACCTACAATGAGCAGTTCTTC.

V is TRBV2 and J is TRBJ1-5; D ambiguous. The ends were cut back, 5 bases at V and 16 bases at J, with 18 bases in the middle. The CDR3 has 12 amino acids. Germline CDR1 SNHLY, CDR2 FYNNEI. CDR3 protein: CASSYALDTRHF. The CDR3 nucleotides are TGTGCCAGCAGTTATGCTCTCGACACCCGACATTTT. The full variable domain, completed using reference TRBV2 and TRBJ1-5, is EPEVTQTPSHQVTQMGQEVILRCVPISNHLYFYWYRQILGQKVEFLVSFYNNEISEKSEIFDDQFSVERPDGSNFTLKIRSTKLEDSAMYFCASSYALDTRHFGDGTRLSIL.

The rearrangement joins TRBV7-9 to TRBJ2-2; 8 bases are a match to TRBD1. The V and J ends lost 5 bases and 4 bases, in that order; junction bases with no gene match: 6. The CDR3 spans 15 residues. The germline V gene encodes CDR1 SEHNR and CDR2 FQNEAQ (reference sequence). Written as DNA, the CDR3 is TGTGCCAGCAGCGAAGGGACAGGAGCCACCGGGGAGCTGTTTTTT. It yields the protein CASSEGTGATGELFF.

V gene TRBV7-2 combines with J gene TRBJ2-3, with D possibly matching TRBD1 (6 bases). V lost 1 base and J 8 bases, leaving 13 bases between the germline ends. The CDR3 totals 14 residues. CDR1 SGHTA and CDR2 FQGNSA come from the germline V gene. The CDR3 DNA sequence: TGTGCCAGCAGCTTAGGGAGGACAGAAGGTACGCAGTATTTT. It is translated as CASSLGRTEGTQYF.

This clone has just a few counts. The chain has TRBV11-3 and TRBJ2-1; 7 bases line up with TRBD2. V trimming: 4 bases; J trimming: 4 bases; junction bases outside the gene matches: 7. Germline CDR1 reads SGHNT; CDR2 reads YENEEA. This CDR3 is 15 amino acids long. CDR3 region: CASSSRLAVYNEQFF. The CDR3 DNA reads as TGTGCCAGCAGCTCACGACTAGCCGTATACAATGAGCAGTTCTTC.

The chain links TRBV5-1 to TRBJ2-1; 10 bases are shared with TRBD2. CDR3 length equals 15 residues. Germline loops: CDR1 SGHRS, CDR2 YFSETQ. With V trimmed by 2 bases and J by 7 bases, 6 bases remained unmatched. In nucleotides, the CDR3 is TGCGCCAGCAGCTTCACCGGGACTAGCGTTAATGAGCAGTTCTTC. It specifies CASSFTGTSVNEQFF. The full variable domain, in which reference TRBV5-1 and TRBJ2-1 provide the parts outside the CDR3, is KAGVTQTPRYLIKTRGQQVTLSCSPISGHRSVSWYQQTPGQGLQFLFEYFSETQRNKGNFPGRFSGRQFSNSRSEMNVSTLELGDSALYLCASSFTGTSVNEQFFGPGTRLTVL.

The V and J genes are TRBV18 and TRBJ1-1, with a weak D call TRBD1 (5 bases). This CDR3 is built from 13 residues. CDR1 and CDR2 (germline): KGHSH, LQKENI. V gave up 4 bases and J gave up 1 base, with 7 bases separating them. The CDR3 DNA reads TGTGCCAGCTCACTTCAGGGGAACACTGAAGCTTTCTTT. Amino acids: CASSLQGNTEAFF.

The CDR3 DNA is TGTGCCAGCAGCTTAAATAGCGGCGGGGGGGTAGAGCAGTACTTC. Protein product: CASSLNSGGGVEQYF. This chain connects TRBV7-8 to TRBJ2-7; 9 bases agree with TRBD2. V was clipped by 2 bases and J by 7 bases; unmatched bases: 9. The CDR3 loop spans 15 amino acids. Germline V lookup: CDR1 SGHVS, CDR2 FQNEAQ.

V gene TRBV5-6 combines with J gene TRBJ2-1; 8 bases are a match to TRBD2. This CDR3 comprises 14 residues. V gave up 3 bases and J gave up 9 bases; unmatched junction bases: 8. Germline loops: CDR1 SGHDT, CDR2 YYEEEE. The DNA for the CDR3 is TGTGCCAGCAGCTCTGCAGCGGGAGTTGGTGAGCAGTTCTTC. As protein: CASSSAAGVGEQFF.

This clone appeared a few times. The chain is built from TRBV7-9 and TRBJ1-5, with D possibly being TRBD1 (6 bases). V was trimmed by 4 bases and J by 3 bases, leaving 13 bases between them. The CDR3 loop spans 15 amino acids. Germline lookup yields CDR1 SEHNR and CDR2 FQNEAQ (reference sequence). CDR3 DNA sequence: TGTGCCAGCAGCTCATCGGACAGTACCAATCAGCCCCAGCATTTT. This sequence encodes CASSSSDSTNQPQHF.

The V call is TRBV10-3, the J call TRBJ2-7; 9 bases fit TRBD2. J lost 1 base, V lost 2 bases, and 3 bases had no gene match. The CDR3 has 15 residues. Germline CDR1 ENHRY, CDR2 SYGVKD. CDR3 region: CAISELTSGSYEQYF. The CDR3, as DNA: TGTGCCATCAGTGAGCTGACTAGCGGTTCCTACGAGCAGTACTTC.

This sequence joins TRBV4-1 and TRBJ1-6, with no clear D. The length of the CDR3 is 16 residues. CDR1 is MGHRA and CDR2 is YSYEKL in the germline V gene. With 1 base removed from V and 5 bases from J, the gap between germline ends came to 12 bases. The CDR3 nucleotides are TGCGCCAGCAGCCAAGTGGTCCAGGCCGATAATTCACCCCTCCACTTT. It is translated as CASSQVVQADNSPLHF.

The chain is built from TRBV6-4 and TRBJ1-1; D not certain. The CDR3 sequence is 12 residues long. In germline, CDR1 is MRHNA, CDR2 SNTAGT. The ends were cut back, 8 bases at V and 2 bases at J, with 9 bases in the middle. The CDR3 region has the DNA TGTGCCAGCTATCGGGGAAACACTGAAGCTTTCTTT. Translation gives CASYRGNTEAFF.